Below are 13 T cell receptor beta chains sequenced from a single sample in a study of T-cell reconstitution after alpha-beta-depleted transplantation in children. The authors prepared the TCRbeta library with unique molecular identifiers. MiXCR was run by TCRdb on the PCR reads, yielding one entry per CDR3 protein. The sample lists a few hundred thousand distinct CDR3 sequences; over 20% were seen once. The sample here was PBMCs, taken before TCRalphabeta/CD19-depleted stem cell transplant. These TCRs come from a boy under two years old with Wiskott-Aldrich syndrome, due to receive a stem cell transplant.

V and J are TRBV18 and TRBJ1-5; D ambiguous. The CDR3 runs to 15 residues. Per the germline V gene, CDR1 is KGHSH and CDR2 is LQKENI. The ends were cut back, 4 bases at V and 0 bases at J, with 10 bases in the middle. CDR3: CASSRVPHSNQPQHF. CDR3 nucleotides: TGTGCCAGCTCACGGGTACCCCATAGCAATCAGCCCCAGCATTTT.

The chain joins TRBV7-2 to TRBJ1-4, with 8 bases that match TRBD1. V gave up 1 base and J gave up 7 bases; unmatched junction bases: 5. Looked up from germline, CDR1 is SGHTA and CDR2 is FQGNSA. The CDR3 sequence is 15 residues long. The CDR3 coding sequence is TGTGCCAGCAGCTTAGTTCAGGGGGCGCGTGAAAAACTGTTTTTT. Protein product: CASSLVQGAREKLFF. Based on the CDR3 plus reference TRBV7-2 and TRBJ1-4, the full variable domain is GAGVSQSPSNKVTEKGKDVELRCDPISGHTALYWYRQSLGQGLEFLIYFQGNSAPDKSGLPSDRFSAERTGGSVSTLTIQRTQQEDSAVYLCASSLVQGAREKLFFGSGTQLSVL.

This chain uses TRBV29-1 with TRBJ2-4, with D possibly matching TRBD1 (5 bases). The CDR3 is 14 residues long. The V end was cut by 7 bases, the J end by 0 bases, with 13 bases between. Looked up from germline, CDR1 is SQVTM and CDR2 is ANQGSEA. CDR3 amino acids: CSAQARLAKNIQYF. Written as DNA, the CDR3 is TGCAGCGCACAGGCCCGGTTAGCCAAAAACATTCAGTACTTC.

The gene calls are TRBV12-3 or TRBV12-4 and TRBJ2-7; D could derive from TRBD1 or TRBD2 (6 bases each). There are 13 residues in the CDR3. Deletions cut 7 bases from V and 2 bases from J, with 12 bases between. The CDR3 protein is CASTTGATYEQYF. In DNA, the CDR3 is TGTGCCAGCACCACGGGGGCTACCTACGAGCAGTACTTC.

The rearrangement uses TRBV5-1 and TRBJ2-2, with D perhaps matching TRBD1 (5 bases). The ends were cut back, 4 bases at V and 4 bases at J, with 14 bases in the middle. The CDR3 spans 15 residues. Germline values: CDR1 SGHRS, CDR2 YFSETQ. The CDR3 sequence is CASSQSRQSTGELFF. For the CDR3, the DNA is TGCGCCAGCAGCCAAAGTCGACAGTCCACCGGGGAGCTGTTTTTT.

The J gene is TRBJ2-2, the V gene TRBV6-2 or TRBV6-3; tentative D call: TRBD2 (6 bases). The CDR3 extends over 17 amino acids. Germline V gene data show CDR1 as MNHEY and CDR2 as SVGEGT. Trimming shortened V by 0 bases and J by 6 bases, and 17 bases separated the two germline ends. CDR3 bases: TGTGCCAGCAGTTACTCAGCCGGGCAGGGAGGCGCCGGGGAGCTGTTTTTT. Encoded protein: CASSYSAGQGGAGELFF.

This clonotype was seen repeatedly, ten times or more. The chain is built from TRBV7-3 and TRBJ1-1; possibly TRBD1 for D (5 bases). The CDR3 is 14 residues long. V was cut by 2 bases and J by 4 bases, with 11 bases left in between. The germline V gene has CDR1 SGHTA and CDR2 FQGTGA. DNA for the CDR3: TGTGCCAGCAGCTTAGGGGCAGGGTCCACTGAAGCTTTCTTT. Its protein product is CASSLGAGSTEAFF.

This chain links TRBV9 with TRBJ1-3; D unclear. Trimming took off 0 bases at V and 0 bases at J, with 10 bases between the two ends. CDR3 size: 16 residues. Germline loops: CDR1 SGDLS, CDR2 YYNGEE. The CDR3 DNA reads TGTGCCAGCAGCGTAGGTGTCGGTTTCTCTGGAAACACCATATATTTT. As protein: CASSVGVGFSGNTIYF.

This clonotype was picked up a small number of times. The rearrangement uses TRBV10-3 and TRBJ2-3; 9 bases are a match to TRBD2. V shed 4 bases, J shed 4 bases, and the junction held 3 bases outside the gene matches. The germline V gene has CDR1 ENHRY and CDR2 SYGVKD. CDR3 length: 14 amino acids. Here the CDR3 DNA reads TGTGCCATCAGTGGTGCGGGAGGGCCAGATACGCAGTATTTT. It translates to CAISGAGGPDTQYF.

Only one count was recorded for this clonotype. The rearrangement links TRBV10-3 to TRBJ1-5, with D possibly being TRBD1 (6 bases). V shed 4 bases and J shed 1 base, with 14 bases lying between them. The CDR3 extends over 16 amino acids. Germline-derived CDR1 and CDR2 are ENHRY and SYGVKD. In nucleotides, the CDR3 is TGTGCCATCAGTGTCGGGGGGCCCGGGAGCAATCAGCCCCAGCATTTT. Its protein product is CAISVGGPGSNQPQHF.

This clonotype was counted a few times. This chain uses TRBV15 with TRBJ2-1; D may be TRBD1 or TRBD2 (5 bases each). This CDR3 has 13 residues. V was shortened by 4 bases and J by 8 bases, with 12 bases between the two germline ends. Germline V CDR1 and CDR2: LNHNV, YYDKDF (reference sequence). Written as DNA, the CDR3 is TGTGCCACCAGCATGGGGGTAACCGATGAGCAGTTCTTC. Its protein product is CATSMGVTDEQFF.

The V gene is TRBV10-3, the J gene TRBJ2-1, with TRBD2 matching 10 bases. The CDR3 loop spans 16 amino acids. V was pared by 11 bases and J by 4 bases, with 14 bases of the junction left unmatched. CDR1 and CDR2 from the germline V gene are ENHRY and SYGVKD. In DNA, the CDR3 is TGTGCCCCCCCAAGCCCGGGACTAGCGCATTACAATGAGCAGTTCTTC. Its translation: CAPPSPGLAHYNEQFF.

This sequence joins TRBV5-4 and TRBJ2-5, with D possibly matching TRBD2 (6 bases). Germline-derived CDR1 and CDR2 are SGHNT and YYREEE (reference sequence). V lost 0 bases and J lost 5, with 14 bases in between. The CDR3 spans 15 residues. CDR3 nucleotide sequence: TGTGCCAGCAGCTTGGTAGGCGGGGTGAGGGAGACCCAGTACTTC. Translated, it gives CASSLVGGVRETQYF.